This T cell receptor beta chain is from a study of T cell responses to AZD1222 COVID-19 vaccine. The V end was cut by 3 bases, the J end by 4 bases, with 9 bases between. Germline CDR1 LNHDA, CDR2 SQIVND (reference sequence). The CDR3 contains 13 residues. Repertoires were generated with immunoSEQ multiplex PCR, while TCRdb's copy carries only in-frame clones and drops some. The sample holds 150,000 or so clones, about 91% seen once. This sample comprised peripheral blood, obtained 28 days after the second AZD1222 dose. The sequence came from an adult who received the AZD1222 COVID-19 vaccine. The gene calls are TRBV19 and TRBJ1-1; D uncertain. CDR3 in DNA: TGTGCCAGTAGTATTGCAGTTTCCACTGAAGCTTTCTTT. This gives the protein CASSIAVSTEAFF.